Listed below are T cell receptor beta chains from one sample, sequenced in a study of radiotherapy plus CTLA-4 blockade in lung cancer. Libraries were prepared by immunoSEQ multiplex PCR; TCRdb keeps only in-frame clonotypes and omits some of them. Here the sample spans more than 95,000 clones, about 70% being singletons. The specimen was peripheral blood, collected from a patient treated with radiotherapy plus ipilimumab. These receptors all come from a human donor with non-small cell lung cancer who had a partial response to radiotherapy plus ipilimumab. Some clones in this sample may be carry-over from other donors' samples. Both conserved end residues are part of each CDR3. A D gene is named only where the DNA matches it firmly. Clone sizes are given selectively: once, few, many, or a class where the clone is expanded.

D	V	size	J	DNA	CDR3
.	TRBV19	.	TRBJ2-2	TGTGCCAGCACTCGGGGGGCGGCCGCGAACACCGGGGAGCTGTTTTTT	CASTRGAAANTGELFF
.	TRBV27	.	TRBJ2-1	TGTGCCAGCAGTTTACGGGAAGCGATCAATGAGCAGTTCTTC	CASSLREAINEQFF
TRBD1	TRBV18	.	TRBJ2-7	TGTGCCAGCTCATCTCCGGGACAGGGGGCCTACGAGCAGTACTTC	CASSSPGQGAYEQYF
TRBD1	TRBV2	once	TRBJ1-6	TGTGCCAGCAGTGTAGAGGACAGGGCTTCACCCCTCCACTTT	CASSVEDRASPLHF
TRBD1	TRBV6-1	.	TRBJ1-1	TGTGCCAGCAGCGGGGACAGGAGCACTGAAGCTTTCTTT	CASSGDRSTEAFF
TRBD1	TRBV5-5	.	TRBJ1-1	TGTGCCAGCAGCACGGACAGGGGCTGGACTGAAGCTTTCTTT	CASSTDRGWTEAFF
TRBD1	TRBV5-1	.	TRBJ1-2	TGCGCCAGCAGCTTGCGACAGGGTGGCGGCTACACCTTC	CASSLRQGGGYTF
TRBD2	TRBV9	once	TRBJ2-3	TGTGCCAGCAGCTTTAGCGGGGTGGGCACAGATACGCAGTATTTT	CASSFSGVGTDTQYF
.	TRBV28	.	TRBJ2-5	TGTGCCAGCAGCACCCTAGAGGCGGGTTACTTCAACCCTCGTCGAGGGACCCAGTACTTC	CASSTLEAGYFNPRRGTQYF
.	TRBV7-3	.	TRBJ1-1	TGTGCCAGCACCTTAATTTGCGGGCCCGAGACCGACCAATGTGGGAACACTGAAGCTTTCTTT	CASTLICGPETDQCGNTEAFF
.	TRBV7-2	.	TRBJ2-1	TGTGCCAGCAGCTTAGCTTATACGGGAGTGGGAGAGCAGTTCTTC	CASSLAYTGVGEQFF
TRBD1	TRBV28	.	TRBJ1-1	TGTGCCAGCAGCCTTTACAGGGGTTCGAACACTGAAGCTTTCTTT	CASSLYRGSNTEAFF
.	TRBV18	few	TRBJ1-3	TGTGCCAGCTCCCGCGGATCTGGAAACACCATATATTTT	CASSRGSGNTIYF
TRBD1	TRBV7-9	.	TRBJ1-2	TGTGCCAGCACCTTGGGACAGGGGATCTATGGCTACACCTTC	CASTLGQGIYGYTF
.	TRBV29-1	.	TRBJ2-4	TGCAGCGTTCAGCGCGCAAACATTCAGTACTTC	CSVQRANIQYF
TRBD2	TRBV5-4	.	TRBJ2-1	TGTGCCAGCAGCTGGGGGACTAGTAGGGTCAACGGTGAGCAGTTCTTC	CASSWGTSRVNGEQFF
TRBD1	TRBV2	.	TRBJ2-7	TGTGCCAGCAGCCTGACAGGGGTCAGCGAGCAGTACTTC	CASSLTGVSEQYF
TRBD2	TRBV5-4	.	TRBJ2-1	TGTGCCAGCAGCTCGGGAGGTGAGGGGCACTCCTACAATGAGCAGTTCTTC	CASSSGGEGHSYNEQFF
TRBD2	TRBV6-5	.	TRBJ2-1	TGTGCCAGCAGTTACTCCCGGGGGACTAGCGGGATGCGGCAGTTCTTC	CASSYSRGTSGMRQFF
.	TRBV6-1	.	TRBJ2-4	TGTGCCAGCAGTGAGCAGGTAGCCAAAAACATTCAGTACTTC	CASSEQVAKNIQYF
TRBD1	TRBV11-3	.	TRBJ2-7	TGTGCCAGCAGCTATCCAGGGGCGGGACAGGGGGATTACGAGCAGTACTTC	CASSYPGAGQGDYEQYF
.	TRBV6-6	.	TRBJ2-7	TGTGCCAGCAGATCCGGACGGGGAGTGGGCCGGCAGTACTTC	CASRSGRGVGRQYF
.	TRBV18	few	TRBJ1-2	TGTGCCAGCTCACCTGAGCAGGGAAGGAACTATGGCTACACCTTC	CASSPEQGRNYGYTF
TRBD1	TRBV6-1	.	TRBJ1-2	TGTGCCAGCACTACACAGACAGGGCATAACTATGGCTACACCTTC	CASTTQTGHNYGYTF
TRBD1	TRBV4-1	few	TRBJ2-3	TGCGCCAGCAGCCGACAGGGTTTAGATACGCAGTATTTT	CASSRQGLDTQYF
.	TRBV6-6	.	TRBJ1-6	TGTGCCAGCCGCAGCGGGCAAGATAATTCACCCCTCCACTTT	CASRSGQDNSPLHF
.	TRBV18	once	TRBJ1-4	TGTGCCAGCTCACCTCATCCGGGGGGGGGTAATGAAAAACTGTTTTTT	CASSPHPGGGNEKLFF
.	TRBV7-3	.	TRBJ1-4	TGTGCCAGCAGCTTAATGGGGACACCCAATGAAAAACTGTTTTTT	CASSLMGTPNEKLFF
TRBD2	TRBV6-6	.	TRBJ2-7	TGTGCCAGCAGCCCTAAAATACTAGCGGGAGAAATGGTGCAGTACTTC	CASSPKILAGEMVQYF
.	TRBV20-1	.	TRBJ2-7	TGCAGTGCCGATAAGGAGCGCGAGCAGTACTTC	CSADKEREQYF
TRBD1	TRBV7-3	.	TRBJ2-2	TGTGCCAGCAGCTTAGAGGTTGCTCGCCGGGACAGGGGAGCCGGGGAGCTGTTTTTT	CASSLEVARRDRGAGELFF
.	TRBV5-4	.	TRBJ2-3	TGTGCCAGCGGAAGGACACCCCAAGATACGCAGTATTTT	CASGRTPQDTQYF
TRBD1	TRBV28	.	TRBJ2-3	TGTGCCAGCAGTTTCCCCGGACAGGGCACAGATACGCAGTATTTT	CASSFPGQGTDTQYF
TRBD1	TRBV19	.	TRBJ2-7	TGTGCCAGTAGTATAGGCGGAGGACAGGCCTCCTACGAGCAGTACTTC	CASSIGGGQASYEQYF
.	TRBV4-2	.	TRBJ1-4	TGTGCCAGCAGCCAAGAAGGAGGGAGGGTTAATGAAAAACTGTTTTTT	CASSQEGGRVNEKLFF
TRBD1	TRBV6-9	.	TRBJ2-7	TGTGCCAGCACCCGGGACAGGCAGTACTTC	CASTRDRQYF
TRBD1	TRBV28	few	TRBJ1-5	TGTGCCAGCAGTCCCCCCAAAGGGGGCTATCAGCCCCAGCATTTT	CASSPPKGGYQPQHF
TRBD2	TRBV30	.	TRBJ2-1	TGTGCCTGGAGTGGGACTAGCGGTCGAAGCTCCTACAATGAGCAGTTCTTC	CAWSGTSGRSSYNEQFF
TRBD2	TRBV5-1	.	TRBJ2-3	TGCGCCAGCAGCTTGGCTAGCGGGGGGACAACTAGCACAGATACGCAGTATTTT	CASSLASGGTTSTDTQYF
.	TRBV19	once	TRBJ2-7	TGTGCCAGTAGTATAGATCTGGGGCTATCCTACGAGCAGTACTTC	CASSIDLGLSYEQYF
TRBD1	TRBV2	few	TRBJ1-2	TGTGCCACGGGACAGGGAAACTATGGCTACACCTTC	CATGQGNYGYTF
.	TRBV10-3	once	TRBJ2-3	TGTGCCACCGGCGGCGGCACAGATACGCAGTATTTT	CATGGGTDTQYF
TRBD2	TRBV7-2	.	TRBJ2-5	TGTGCCAGCATGCAGGGGGTAGCGGGGGGCTCAGAGACCCAGTACTTC	CASMQGVAGGSETQYF
TRBD2	TRBV28	.	TRBJ2-1	TGTGCCAGCAGTTCCCCCAATGGGGGGACTAGATCCTACACCGAGTTCTTC	CASSSPNGGTRSYTEFF
.	TRBV29-1	.	TRBJ1-2	TGCAGCGTGTCAGGTTCTGGCTACACCTTC	CSVSGSGYTF
TRBD2	TRBV10-2	.	TRBJ2-3	TGCGCCAGCAAGGGGACTAGCGGGTCAGATACGCAGTATTTT	CASKGTSGSDTQYF
.	TRBV7-9	.	TRBJ1-6	TGTGCCAGCAGCCTCGTGGGGGGAGTTAATTCACCCCTCCACTTT	CASSLVGGVNSPLHF
TRBD2	TRBV14	.	TRBJ2-1	TGTGCCAGCAGCCGCCGACTAGCGGAACTCTACAATGAGCAGTTCTTC	CASSRRLAELYNEQFF
TRBD2	TRBV10-1	once	TRBJ2-7	TGCGCCAGTCCCGGGACTAGGGAAAGCGAGCAGTACTTC	CASPGTRESEQYF
.	TRBV28	.	TRBJ1-6	TGTGCCAGCAGGGGACATCTCTATAATTCACCCCTCCACTTT	CASRGHLYNSPLHF
TRBD2	TRBV5-1	.	TRBJ2-5	TGCGCCAGCAGCGTACCTACTAGCGGGAGGGCCGGAAAGACCCAGTACTTC	CASSVPTSGRAGKTQYF
.	TRBV29-1	.	TRBJ2-7	TGCAGCGTTGATCGAGGGGGCTACGAGCAGTACTTC	CSVDRGGYEQYF
.	TRBV5-6	.	TRBJ2-7	TGTGCCAGCAGCCAAGAGAACGGGTACGAGCAGTACTTC	CASSQENGYEQYF
.	TRBV9	.	TRBJ1-6	TGTGCCAGCAGCGCTACACCACAGGTTTTTGATAATTCACCCCTCCACTTT	CASSATPQVFDNSPLHF
.	TRBV7-2	.	TRBJ1-1	TGTGCCAGCAGCTCACTGGGATGGGGGGACGCCAACACTGAAGCTTTCTTT	CASSSLGWGDANTEAFF
.	TRBV5-1	.	TRBJ1-6	TGCGCCAGCAGCTTGATGCGGGAGAATTCACCCCTCCACTTT	CASSLMRENSPLHF
TRBD1	TRBV6-5	.	TRBJ1-4	TGTGCCAGCAGTAACGGACAGGGCGGGGAAAAACTGTTTTTT	CASSNGQGGEKLFF
TRBD1	TRBV19	.	TRBJ1-1	TGTGCCAGTAGTTCTACAGGGGCCACTGAAGCTTTCTTT	CASSSTGATEAFF
.	TRBV19	few	TRBJ1-2	TGTGCCAGTTTTCTCCAAGGGGCGGTCGACTATGGCTACACCTTC	CASFLQGAVDYGYTF